This entry concerns a single T cell receptor beta chain. This CDR3 has 11 amino acids. This sample was included in a study of CD8 T cells in Susac syndrome. Random hexamers served to reverse transcribe roughly 0.45 to 1 ug RNA. Amplification of the TCR beta CDR3 was carried out by immunoSEQ multiplex PCR, which spanned a total of 54 Vbeta and 13 Jbeta segments. In TCRdb, the immunoSEQ multiplex PCR reads were re-called with MiXCR into one record per CDR3 protein. Here the sample spans about 140,000 distinct CDR3 sequences, approximately 95% being singletons. Sequenced material: CD4+ T cells from PBMCs. The sequence was obtained from a human donor with multiple sclerosis. The chain links TRBV21-1 to TRBJ2-3. TRBV21-1 is a recognized pseudogene. Here the CDR3 DNA reads TGTGCCAGCAGCAAGGTAGATACGCAGTATTTT. This sequence encodes CASSKVDTQYF.